This T cell receptor beta chain derives from a study of blood T cells in healthy people across ages. Isolated PBMCs totaled at least 7 million in each sample. The extraction recovered at least 6 micrograms of total RNA per sample. Alongside a J-beta primer mix, a sample-barcoded 5' primer served in a second PCR lasting roughly 7 to 11 cycles. Template switching added a 12-random-nucleotide identifier to every cDNA molecule. MiXCR, run by TCRdb on the 5' RACE reads, gives a single entry per CDR3 protein. The sample shows some 1.1 million distinct CDR3 sequences, 35% to 45% of them seen only once. The CDR3 runs to 13 residues. V was cut by 4 bases and J by 5 bases, with 12 bases left in between. Germline lookup yields CDR1 SQVTM and CDR2 ANQGSEA.

Material for sequencing was blood. The chain has TRBV29-1 and TRBJ1-5; D ambiguous. This TCR was sampled from a man between 18 and 35 years old in good health. The CDR3 protein is CSVGRSQDQPQHF. Here the CDR3 DNA reads TGCAGCGTTGGTCGTTCCCAAGATCAGCCCCAGCATTTT.